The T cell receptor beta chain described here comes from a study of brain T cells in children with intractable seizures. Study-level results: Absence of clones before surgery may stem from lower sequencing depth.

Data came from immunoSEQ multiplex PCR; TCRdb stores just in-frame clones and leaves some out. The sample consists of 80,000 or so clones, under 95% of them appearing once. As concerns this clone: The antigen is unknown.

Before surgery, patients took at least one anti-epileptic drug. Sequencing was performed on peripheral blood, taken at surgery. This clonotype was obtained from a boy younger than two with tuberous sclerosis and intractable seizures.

CDR3: CASSDRVGNQPQHF. DNA for the CDR3: TGTGCCAGCAGTGACCGGGTGGGCAATCAGCCCCAGCATTTT. This chain joins TRBV2 and TRBJ1-5; unclear D gene. V was cut by 3 bases and J by 2 bases, with 8 bases left in between. Germline V gene lookup returns CDR1 SNHLY and CDR2 FYNNEI. This CDR3 region has 14 residues.